These 2 T cell receptor beta chains came from one sample sequenced in a study of blood T cell repertoires in COVID-19. Generated by immunoSEQ multiplex PCR, the TCRdb table keeps only in-frame clones and is missing some. Among around 210,000 clones, roughly 85% were seen once, and the ten largest hold 4.5% to 6%. The material sequenced was peripheral blood. These receptors originate from a man over 45 with COVID-19, enrolled during active disease.

This chain links TRBV4-1 with TRBJ2-7; D might be TRBD1 (6 bases). Germline loops: CDR1 MGHRA, CDR2 YSYEKL. Trimming left V 1 base short and J 3 bases short, with 16 bases between. This CDR3 comprises 16 residues. The CDR3 loop is CASSQVGVGAYYEQYF. The CDR3, as DNA: TGCGCCAGCAGCCAAGTGGGGGTGGGGGCCTACTACGAGCAGTACTTC.

V and J are TRBV5-1 and TRBJ1-3; D may be TRBD1 (5 bases). V was trimmed by 0 bases and J by 0 bases, leaving 10 bases between them. Germline values: CDR1 SGHRS, CDR2 YFSETQ. The CDR3 length is 16 residues. This CDR3 reads CASSLGIQDSGNTIYF. The CDR3 DNA is TGCGCCAGCAGCTTGGGTATACAGGACTCTGGAAACACCATATATTTT.